This TCR beta chain was captured by sequencing in a study of T-cell memory formation after mild COVID-19. General study results and limits: Day 15 to 85 contracting clones showed balanced CD4/CD8; later expanders leaned CD4+.

About this clonotype: The antigen remains undetermined.

Trimming cost V 0 bases and J 3 bases, with 12 bases left between them. CDR1 is DFQATT, CDR2 SNEGSKA, per germline (reference sequence). This CDR3 comprises 15 residues. TCR alpha and TCR beta cDNA libraries carrying sample barcodes and UMIs came from 5'RACE with constant-segment primers. TCRdb ran MiXCR on the 5' RACE reads and lists one entry per CDR3 protein. The table has 300,000 to 400,000 distinct CDR3 sequences, roughly an eighth seen once. Sequencing used PBMCs or a T cell subset sorted from them (not recorded which). This sequence joins TRBV20-1 and TRBJ2-4; D perhaps matches TRBD2 (6 bases). This receptor was identified in a man younger than 30 who had mild COVID-19 (a few samples of this study predate the infection). Cell type and time point are not known. Here the CDR3 DNA reads TGCAGTGCTAGAGACTGGACTAAGGTCAAAAACATTCAGTACTTC. It encodes CSARDWTKVKNIQYF.